Described below is a single T cell receptor beta chain sequence and its context. Its antigen is unidentified. V was clipped by 4 bases and J by 4 bases, with 13 bases between them. Germline V CDR1 and CDR2: MRHNA, SNTAGT. The CDR3 extends over 14 amino acids. These data are taken from a study of early T cells in non-severe SARS-CoV-2 infection. The overall study: Sequencing of unsorted whole blood was done on bulk RNA, leaving chains unpaired. Study results and limitations: Missing private and CD4 specificities, VDJdb matching favored anti-spike CD8 responses.

Individual cDNA molecules received unique molecular identifiers. TCRdb fed the 5' RACE reads into MiXCR, producing one record per CDR3 protein. The table records more than 55,000 distinct CDR3 sequences, roughly 4.6% of them present only once. The TCR sequence derives from an adult who was a healthcare worker with PCR-confirmed SARS-CoV-2 infection or an uninfected control (not recorded which). The donor label of this sample is uncertain. The chain links TRBV6-4 to TRBJ1-1, with D perhaps matching TRBD1 (5 bases). Specimen: whole blood, collected at baseline. CDR3 nucleotides: TGTGCCAGCAGTGTTTCCCCGGGGCTCACTGAAGCTTTCTTT. Residues: CASSVSPGLTEAFF.